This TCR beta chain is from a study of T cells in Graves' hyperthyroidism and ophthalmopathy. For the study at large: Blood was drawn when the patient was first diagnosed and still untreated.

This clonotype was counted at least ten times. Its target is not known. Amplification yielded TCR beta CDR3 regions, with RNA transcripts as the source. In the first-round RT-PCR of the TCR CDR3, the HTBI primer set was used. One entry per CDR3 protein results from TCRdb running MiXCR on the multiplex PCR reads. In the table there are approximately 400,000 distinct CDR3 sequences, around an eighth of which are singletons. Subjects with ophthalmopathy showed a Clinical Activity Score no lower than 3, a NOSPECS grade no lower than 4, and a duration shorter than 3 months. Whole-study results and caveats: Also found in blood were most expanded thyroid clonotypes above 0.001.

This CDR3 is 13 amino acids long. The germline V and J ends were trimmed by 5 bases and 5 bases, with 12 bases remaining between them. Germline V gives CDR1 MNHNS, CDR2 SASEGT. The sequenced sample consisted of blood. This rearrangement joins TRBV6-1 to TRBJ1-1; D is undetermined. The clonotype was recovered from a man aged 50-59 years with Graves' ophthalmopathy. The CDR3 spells CASSWERTTEAFF. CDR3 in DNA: TGTGCCAGCAGTTGGGAGAGGACGACTGAAGCTTTCTTT.